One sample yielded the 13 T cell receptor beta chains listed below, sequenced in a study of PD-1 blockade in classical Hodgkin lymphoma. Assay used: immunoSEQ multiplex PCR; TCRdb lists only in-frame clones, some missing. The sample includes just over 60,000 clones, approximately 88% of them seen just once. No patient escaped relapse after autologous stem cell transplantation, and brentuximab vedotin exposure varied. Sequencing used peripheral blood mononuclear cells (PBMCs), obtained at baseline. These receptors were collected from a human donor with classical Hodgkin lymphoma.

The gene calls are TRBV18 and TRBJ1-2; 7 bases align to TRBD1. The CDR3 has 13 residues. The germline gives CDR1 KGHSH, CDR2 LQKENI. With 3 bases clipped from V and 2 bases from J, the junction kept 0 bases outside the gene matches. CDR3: CASSPDRNYGYTF. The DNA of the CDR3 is TGTGCCAGCTCACCGGACAGGAACTATGGCTACACCTTC. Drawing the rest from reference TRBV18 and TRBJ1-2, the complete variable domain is NAGVMQNPRHLVRRRGQEARLRCSPMKGHSHVYWYRQLPEEGLKFMVYLQKENIIDESGMPKERFSAEFPKEGPSILRIQQVVRGDSAAYFCASSPDRNYGYTFGSGTRLTVV.

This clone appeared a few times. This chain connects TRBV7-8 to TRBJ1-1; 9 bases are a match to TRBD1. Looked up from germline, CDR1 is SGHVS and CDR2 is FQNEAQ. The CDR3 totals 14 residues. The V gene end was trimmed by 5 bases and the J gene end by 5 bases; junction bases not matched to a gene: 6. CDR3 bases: TGTGCCAGCAGCAGGGGACAGGGTGCGACTGAAGCTTTCTTT. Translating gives CASSRGQGATEAFF.

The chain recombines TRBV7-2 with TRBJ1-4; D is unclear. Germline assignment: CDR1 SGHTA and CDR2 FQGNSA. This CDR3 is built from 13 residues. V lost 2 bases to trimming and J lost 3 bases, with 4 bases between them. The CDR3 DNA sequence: TGTGCCAGCAGCTTATGGGCTAATGAAAAACTGTTTTTT. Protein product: CASSLWANEKLFF.

CDR3 in DNA: TGCGCCAGCAGCTTGTGGCAGGCGAACACCGGGGAGCTGTTTTTT. Translating gives CASSLWQANTGELFF. The chain combines TRBV5-1 with TRBJ2-2, with D hard to call. The length of the CDR3 is 15 residues. V was shortened by 1 base and J by 0 bases, with 7 bases between the two germline ends. CDR1 is SGHRS, CDR2 YFSETQ, per germline.

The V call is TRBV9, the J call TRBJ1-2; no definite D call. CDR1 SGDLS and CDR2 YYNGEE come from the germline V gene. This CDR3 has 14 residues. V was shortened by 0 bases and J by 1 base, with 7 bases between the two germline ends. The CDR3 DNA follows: TGTGCCAGCAGCGTAGATTGGGATAACTATGGCTACACCTTC. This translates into CASSVDWDNYGYTF.

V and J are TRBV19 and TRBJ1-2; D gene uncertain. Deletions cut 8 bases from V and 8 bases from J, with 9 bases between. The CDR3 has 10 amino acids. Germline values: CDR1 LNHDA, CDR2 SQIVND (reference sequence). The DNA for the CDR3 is TGTGCCAGTGAGGGTGCCGGCTACACCTTC. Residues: CASEGAGYTF.

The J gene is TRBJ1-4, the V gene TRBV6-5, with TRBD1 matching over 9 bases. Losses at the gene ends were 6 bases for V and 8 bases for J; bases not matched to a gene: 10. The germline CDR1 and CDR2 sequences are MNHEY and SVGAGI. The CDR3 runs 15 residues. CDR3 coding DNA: TGTGCCAGCAGCCAACGGGACAGGGTTGGAGAAAAACTGTTTTTT. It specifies CASSQRDRVGEKLFF.

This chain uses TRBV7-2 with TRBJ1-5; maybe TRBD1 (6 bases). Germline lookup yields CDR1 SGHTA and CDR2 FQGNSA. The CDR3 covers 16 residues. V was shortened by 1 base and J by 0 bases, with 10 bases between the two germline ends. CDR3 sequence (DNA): TGTGCCAGCAGCTTAGTATGGACAGCTAGCAATCAGCCCCAGCATTTT. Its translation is CASSLVWTASNQPQHF.

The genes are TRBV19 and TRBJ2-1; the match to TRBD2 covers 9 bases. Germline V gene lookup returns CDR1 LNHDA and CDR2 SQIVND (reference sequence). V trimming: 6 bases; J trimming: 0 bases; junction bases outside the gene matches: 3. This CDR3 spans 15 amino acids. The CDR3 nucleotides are TGTGCCAGTAGAATTAGCGGGGGCTCCTACAATGAGCAGTTCTTC. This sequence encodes CASRISGGSYNEQFF.

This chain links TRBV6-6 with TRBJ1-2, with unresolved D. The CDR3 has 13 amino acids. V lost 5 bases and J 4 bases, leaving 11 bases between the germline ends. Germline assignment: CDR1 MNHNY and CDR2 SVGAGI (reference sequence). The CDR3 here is CASSPTVSYGYTF. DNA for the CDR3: TGTGCCAGCAGTCCGACGGTGAGCTATGGCTACACCTTC.

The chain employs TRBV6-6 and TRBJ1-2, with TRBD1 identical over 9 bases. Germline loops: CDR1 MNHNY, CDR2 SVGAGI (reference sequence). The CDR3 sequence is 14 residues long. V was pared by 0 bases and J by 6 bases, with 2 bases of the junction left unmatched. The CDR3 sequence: CASSYSNRGHGYTF. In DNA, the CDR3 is TGTGCCAGCAGTTACTCGAACAGGGGGCATGGCTACACCTTC.

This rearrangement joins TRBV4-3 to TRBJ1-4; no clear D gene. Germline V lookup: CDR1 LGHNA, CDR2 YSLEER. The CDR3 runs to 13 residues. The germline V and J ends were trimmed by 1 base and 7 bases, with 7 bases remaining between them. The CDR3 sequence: CASSQVAGEKLFF. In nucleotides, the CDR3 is TGCGCCAGCAGCCAAGTGGCCGGTGAAAAACTGTTTTTT.

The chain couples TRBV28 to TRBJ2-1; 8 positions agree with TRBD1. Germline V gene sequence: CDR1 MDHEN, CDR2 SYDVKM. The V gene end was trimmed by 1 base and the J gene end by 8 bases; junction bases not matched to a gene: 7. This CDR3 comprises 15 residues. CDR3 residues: CASSLFGQGAHEQFF. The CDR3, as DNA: TGTGCCAGCAGTTTATTCGGACAGGGAGCCCATGAGCAGTTCTTC.